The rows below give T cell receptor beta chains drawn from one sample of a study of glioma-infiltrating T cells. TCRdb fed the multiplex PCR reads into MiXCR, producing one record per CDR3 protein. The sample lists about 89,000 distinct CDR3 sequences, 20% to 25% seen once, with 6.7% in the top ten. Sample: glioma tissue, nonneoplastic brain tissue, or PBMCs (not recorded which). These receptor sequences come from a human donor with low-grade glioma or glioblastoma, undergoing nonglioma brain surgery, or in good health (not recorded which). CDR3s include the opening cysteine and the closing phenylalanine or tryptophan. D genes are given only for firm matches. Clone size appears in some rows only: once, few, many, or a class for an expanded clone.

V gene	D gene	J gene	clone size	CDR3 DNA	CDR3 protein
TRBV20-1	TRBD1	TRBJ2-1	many	TGCAGTGCTCTGACAGGGTTACAGGTCAATGAGCAGTTCTTC	CSALTGLQVNEQFF
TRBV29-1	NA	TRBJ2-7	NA	TGCAGCGTTTACACTGGGGCCCACTACGAGCAGTACTTC	CSVYTGAHYEQYF
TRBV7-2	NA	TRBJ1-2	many	TGTGCCAGCAGCTTAGCGCTCATACAGGCTAACTATGGCTACACCTTC	CASSLALIQANYGYTF
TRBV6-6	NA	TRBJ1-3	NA	TGTGCCAGCAGTTACTCTGGCGGAGTTGGACAAATAGTCTCTGGAAACACCATATATTTT	CASSYSGGVGQIVSGNTIYF
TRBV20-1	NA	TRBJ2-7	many	TGCAGTGCCCCGCTCGGGCGCTACGAGCAGTACTTC	CSAPLGRYEQYF
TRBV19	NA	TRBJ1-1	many	TGTGCCAGTAGGGAGGACAGAGCCCTCACTGAAGCTTTCTTT	CASREDRALTEAFF
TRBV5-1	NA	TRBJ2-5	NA	TGCGCCAGCAGCTTGCGTGGACAGATGAGAGAGACCCAGTACTTC	CASSLRGQMRETQYF
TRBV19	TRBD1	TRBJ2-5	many	TGTGCCAGTAGTAGTCGACAGGGGCCATTGGAGACCCAGTACTTC	CASSSRQGPLETQYF
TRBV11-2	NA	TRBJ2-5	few	TGTGCCAGCAGCTTATGGCGGCAAGAGACCCAGTACTTC	CASSLWRQETQYF
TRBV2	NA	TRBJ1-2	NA	TGTGCCAGCAGCAATACAGCCGTGCTCTATGGCTACACCTTC	CASSNTAVLYGYTF
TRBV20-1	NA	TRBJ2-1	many	TGCAGTGCATTTCGGGCGGGATCCTACAATGAGCAGTTCTTC	CSAFRAGSYNEQFF
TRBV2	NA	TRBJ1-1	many	TGTGCCAGCAGCCGGGGACTGGTGAACACTGAAGCTTTCTTT	CASSRGLVNTEAFF
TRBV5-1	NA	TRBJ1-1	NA	TGCGCCAGCAGCCCATCCGGGACATCCACTGAAGCTTTCTTT	CASSPSGTSTEAFF
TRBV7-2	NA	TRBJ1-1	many	TGTGCCAGCAGCTTAGACTCCGCGAGGGCAACCACTGAAGCTTTCTTT	CASSLDSARATTEAFF
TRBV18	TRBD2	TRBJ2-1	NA	TGTGCCAGCTCCCGCGGGACTAGCGGATGGGATGAGCAGTTCTTC	CASSRGTSGWDEQFF
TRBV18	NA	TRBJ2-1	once	TGTGCCAGCTCACCACCGGGGGGCCAGGGGGTCTACAATGAGAAGTTCTTC	CASSPPGGQGVYNEKFF
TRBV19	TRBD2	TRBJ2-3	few	TGTGCCAGTAGTATAAGCGGGATCTTCACAGATACGCAGTATTTT	CASSISGIFTDTQYF
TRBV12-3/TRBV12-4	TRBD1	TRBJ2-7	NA	TGTGCCAGCAGGCAAGGGACAGGGAGATACGAGCAGTACTTC	CASRQGTGRYEQYF
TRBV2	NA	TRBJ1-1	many	TGTGCCAGGGAGCCTCTGGGGCTCATGTGGGGGAACACTGAAGCTTTCTTT	CAREPLGLMWGNTEAFF
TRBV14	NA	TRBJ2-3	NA	TGTGCCAGCAGCCAAGACCGTTTCCGGGCTAGAGCGGTAGATACGCAGTATTTT	CASSQDRFRARAVDTQYF
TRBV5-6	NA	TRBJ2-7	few	TGTGCCAGCAGGCGATACTACGAGCAGTACTTC	CASRRYYEQYF
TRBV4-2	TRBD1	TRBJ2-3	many	TGTGCCAGCAGCCAACCTACAGGGGAAATGTCAGATACGCAGTATTTT	CASSQPTGEMSDTQYF
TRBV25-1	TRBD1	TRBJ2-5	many	TGTGCCAGCAGTGAGCTGACAGGGCCGGAGGAGACCCAGTACTTC	CASSELTGPEETQYF
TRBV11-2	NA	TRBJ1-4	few	TGTGCCAGCAGTCGGACTAATGAAAAACTGTTTTTT	CASSRTNEKLFF
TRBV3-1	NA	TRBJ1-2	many	TGTGCCAGCAGCCAAGAAGGATTAGGGCCGATGACTAACTATGGCTACACCTTC	CASSQEGLGPMTNYGYTF
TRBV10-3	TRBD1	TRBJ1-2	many	TGTGCCATCAGTGGCCAGGGGGGAGGCTACACCTTC	CAISGQGGGYTF
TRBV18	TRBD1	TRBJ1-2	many	TGTGCCAGCTCACCGACGGGACAGGGGCATCTCGGCTACACCTTC	CASSPTGQGHLGYTF
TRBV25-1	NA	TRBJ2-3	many	TGTGCCAGCAGTGGTCACCCCACAGATACGCAGTATTTT	CASSGHPTDTQYF
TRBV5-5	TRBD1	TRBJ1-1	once	TGTGCCAGCAGCCGCACAGGGGGGGGATACGAAGCTTTCTTT	CASSRTGGGYEAFF
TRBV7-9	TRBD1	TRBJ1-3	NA	TGTGCCAGCAGTTACGTCGAGACAGGGGCTGGAAACACCATATATTTT	CASSYVETGAGNTIYF
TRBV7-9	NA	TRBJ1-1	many	TGTGCCAGCAGCTTAGCGCTGGGGGCTAAGGCTTTCTTT	CASSLALGAKAFF
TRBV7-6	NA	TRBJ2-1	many	TGTGCCAGCAGCTCCTCCTGGAATGAGCAGTTCTTC	CASSSSWNEQFF
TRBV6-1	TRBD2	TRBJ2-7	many	TGTGCCAGTTCACCCACTAGCGGCAGCTCCTACGAGCAGTACTTC	CASSPTSGSSYEQYF
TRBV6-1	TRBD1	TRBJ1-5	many	TGTGCCAGCAGTTCCGGACAGGTCCGCAATCAGCCCCAGCATTTT	CASSSGQVRNQPQHF
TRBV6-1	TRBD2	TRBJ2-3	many	TGTGCCAGCAGTGAAATCGTTCGGAGCGGCGGGGGAGATACGCAGTATTTT	CASSEIVRSGGGDTQYF
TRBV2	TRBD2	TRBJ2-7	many	TGTGCCAGCAGTGAACAGCTGTCTAGCGGGAGGAGCGAGCAGTACTTC	CASSEQLSSGRSEQYF
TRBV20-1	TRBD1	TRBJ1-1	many	TGCAGTGCTAGAGATTGGGGGGACAGGGTGAATACTGAAGCTTTCTTT	CSARDWGDRVNTEAFF
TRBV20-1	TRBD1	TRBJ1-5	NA	TGCAGTGCTACAAGACCGGGACAGGGCAAACAGCCACAGCATTTT	CSATRPGQGKQPQHF
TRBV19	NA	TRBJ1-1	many	TGTGCCAGCACCGTTGATTTGAACAGAGAGGCTTTCTTT	CASTVDLNREAFF
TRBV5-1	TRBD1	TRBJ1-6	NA	TGCGCCAGTCGTCACCGACAGGGAAATTCACCCCTCCACTTT	CASRHRQGNSPLHF
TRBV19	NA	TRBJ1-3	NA	TGTGCCAGTAGTATCAGTCCACCCTCTGGAAACACCATATATTTT	CASSISPPSGNTIYF
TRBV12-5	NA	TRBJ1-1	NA	TGTGCTAGTGGTTTTCGGTGGGAGAACACTGAAGCTTTCTTT	CASGFRWENTEAFF
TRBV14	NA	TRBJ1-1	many	TGTGCCAGCAGCCAAGCTGGAATGAACACTGAAGCTTTCTTT	CASSQAGMNTEAFF
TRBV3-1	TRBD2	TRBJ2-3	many	TGTGCCAGCAGCCAAGAGGGACTAGCGACAGATACGCAGTATTTT	CASSQEGLATDTQYF